These 2 T cell receptor beta chains were sequenced from one sample in a study of shared clonotypes between healthy human individuals. CD45RO-negative cells were positively selected for CCR7, leaving out terminally differentiated effector memory CD45RA+ cells. Clones were read by immunoSEQ multiplex PCR, and TCRdb kept only the in-frame ones, dropping some. The sample includes approximately 590,000 clones, less than 97% of them seen just once. The sample consisted of naive CD8+ T cells sorted from blood. These receptors were obtained from a young woman in good health.

This chain joins TRBV27 and TRBJ2-1, with D possibly matching TRBD1 (5 bases). Germline CDR1 MNHEY, CDR2 SMNVEV (reference sequence). The CDR3 length is 12 residues. V was shortened by 4 bases and J by 7 bases, with 8 bases between the two germline ends. The CDR3 DNA reads as TGTGCCAGCAGTTCCCGACAGAATGAGCAGTTCTTC. Its translation: CASSSRQNEQFF.

The chain uses TRBV11-2 and TRBJ2-1; 10 nucleotides agree with TRBD2. The J segment lost 8 bases and the V segment lost 5 bases, leaving 9 bases of the junction unmatched. CDR3 length: 15 amino acids. CDR1 is SGHAT and CDR2 is FQNNGV in the germline V gene. CDR3 sequence: CASSQGAGGPDEQFF. The CDR3 bases are TGTGCCAGCAGCCAAGGAGCGGGAGGGCCCGATGAGCAGTTCTTC.